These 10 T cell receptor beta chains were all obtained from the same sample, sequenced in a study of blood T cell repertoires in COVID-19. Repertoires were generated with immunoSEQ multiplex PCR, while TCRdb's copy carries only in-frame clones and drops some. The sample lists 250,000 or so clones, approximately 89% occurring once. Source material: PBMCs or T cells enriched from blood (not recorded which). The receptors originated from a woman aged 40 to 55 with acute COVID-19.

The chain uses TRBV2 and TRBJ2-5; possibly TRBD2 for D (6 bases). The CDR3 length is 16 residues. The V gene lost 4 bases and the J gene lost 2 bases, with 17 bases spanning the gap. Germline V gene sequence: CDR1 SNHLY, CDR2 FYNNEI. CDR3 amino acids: CASSGGGLSLQETQYF. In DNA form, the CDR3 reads TGTGCCAGCAGTGGGGGAGGACTATCCCTACAAGAGACCCAGTACTTC.

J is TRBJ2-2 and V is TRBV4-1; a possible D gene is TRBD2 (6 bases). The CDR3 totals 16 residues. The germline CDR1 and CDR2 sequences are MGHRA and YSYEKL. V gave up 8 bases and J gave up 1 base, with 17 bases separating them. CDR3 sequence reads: CASYHLTSRNTGELFF. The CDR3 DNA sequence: TGCGCCAGCTACCACTTGACTAGTAGGAACACCGGGGAGCTGTTTTTT.

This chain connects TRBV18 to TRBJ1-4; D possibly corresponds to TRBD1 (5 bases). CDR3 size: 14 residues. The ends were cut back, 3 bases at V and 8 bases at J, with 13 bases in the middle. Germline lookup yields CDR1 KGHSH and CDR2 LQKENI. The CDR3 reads CASSPSGGGEKLFF. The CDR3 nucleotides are TGTGCCAGCTCACCCTCCGGGGGAGGGGAAAAACTGTTTTTT.

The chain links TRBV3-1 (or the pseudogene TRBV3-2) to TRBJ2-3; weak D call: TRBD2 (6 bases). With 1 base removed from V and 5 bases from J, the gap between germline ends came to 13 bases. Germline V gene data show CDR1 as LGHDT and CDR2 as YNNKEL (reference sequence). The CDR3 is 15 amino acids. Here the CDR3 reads CASSQAGVPQDTQYF. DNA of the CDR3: TGTGCCAGCAGCCAAGCGGGAGTTCCCCAAGATACGCAGTATTTT.

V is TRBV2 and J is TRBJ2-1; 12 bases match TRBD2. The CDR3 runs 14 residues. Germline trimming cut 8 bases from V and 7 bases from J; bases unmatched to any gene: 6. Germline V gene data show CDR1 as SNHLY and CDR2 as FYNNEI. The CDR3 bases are TGTGCCAGCCGCCCACTAGCGGGGGGAAATGAGCAGTTCTTC. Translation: CASRPLAGGNEQFF.

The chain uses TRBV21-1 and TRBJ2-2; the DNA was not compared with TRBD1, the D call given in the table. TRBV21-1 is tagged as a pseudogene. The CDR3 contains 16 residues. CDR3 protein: CASSNVRTGDRGELFF. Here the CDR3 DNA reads TGTGCCAGCAGCAATGTACGGACAGGGGACAGGGGGGAGCTGTTTTTT.

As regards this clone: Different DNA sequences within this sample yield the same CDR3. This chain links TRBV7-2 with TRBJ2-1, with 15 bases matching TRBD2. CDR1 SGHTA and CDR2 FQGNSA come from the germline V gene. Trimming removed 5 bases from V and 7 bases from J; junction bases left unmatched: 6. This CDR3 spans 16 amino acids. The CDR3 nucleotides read TGTGCCAGCAGCCTAGGACTAGCGGGAGGGGGAAATGAGCAGTTCTTC. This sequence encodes CASSLGLAGGGNEQFF.

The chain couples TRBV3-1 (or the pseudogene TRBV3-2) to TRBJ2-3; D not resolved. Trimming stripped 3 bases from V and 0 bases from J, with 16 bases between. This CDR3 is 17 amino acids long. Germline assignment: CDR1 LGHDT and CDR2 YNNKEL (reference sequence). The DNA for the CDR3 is TGTGCCAGCAGCCAGGGCCCTTTCCCTACTAGCACAGATACGCAGTATTTT. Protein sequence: CASSQGPFPTSTDTQYF.

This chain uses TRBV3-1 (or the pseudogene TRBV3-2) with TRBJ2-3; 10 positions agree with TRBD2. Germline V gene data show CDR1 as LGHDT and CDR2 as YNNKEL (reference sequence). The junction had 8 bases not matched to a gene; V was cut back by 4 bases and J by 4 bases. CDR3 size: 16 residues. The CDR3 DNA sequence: TGTGCCAGCAGCCCCACACGGACTAGCGGTGCAGATACGCAGTATTTT. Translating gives CASSPTRTSGADTQYF.

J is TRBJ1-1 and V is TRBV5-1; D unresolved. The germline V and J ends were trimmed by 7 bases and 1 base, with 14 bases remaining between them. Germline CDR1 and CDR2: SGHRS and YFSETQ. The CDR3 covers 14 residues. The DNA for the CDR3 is TGCGCCAGCCGACGTGACCCAGGGAACACTGAAGCTTTCTTT. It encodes CASRRDPGNTEAFF.